This is a list of T cell receptor beta chains from one sample in a study of T cells in localized non-small cell lung cancer. The assay was immunoSEQ multiplex PCR, and TCRdb's table has in-frame clones only and misses some. The sample shows about 54,000 clones, about 85% of them seen only once. The material was peripheral blood, obtained before any cancer treatment. The origin of the receptors is a female donor aged 60 or older with stage II squamous cell lung carcinoma. The CDR3 runs from the conserved cysteine through the conserved F or W. The order of the fields is D gene, J gene, CDR3 length, V gene, clone size, CDR3 protein, CDR3 DNA. D genes are given only for firm matches. Size is omitted from some rows. Given values are once, few, many or a class for expanded clones.

TRBD1	TRBJ1-1	13	TRBV19	-	CASTSDRSTEAFF	TGTGCCAGTACCTCGGACAGGAGCACTGAAGCTTTCTTT
TRBD2	TRBJ2-3	16	TRBV6-5	-	CASSSLAGGGTDTQYF	TGTGCCAGCAGTTCCCTTGCGGGGGGGGGCACAGATACGCAGTATTTT
TRBD1	TRBJ2-7	15	TRBV6-1	-	CASSEAWDRAYEQYF	TGTGCCAGCAGTGAAGCATGGGACAGGGCCTACGAGCAGTACTTC
-	TRBJ1-1	16	TRBV9	-	CASSALPSGPNTEAFF	TGTGCCAGCAGCGCACTCCCCAGTGGTCCAAACACTGAAGCTTTCTTT
TRBD1	TRBJ1-1	14	TRBV10-1	few	CASRVQGARTEAFF	TGCGCCAGCAGAGTACAGGGGGCTAGGACTGAAGCTTTCTTT
-	TRBJ2-1	15	TRBV27	-	CASSVTRGTYNEQFF	TGTGCCAGCAGTGTGACTAGAGGGACCTACAATGAGCAGTTCTTC
-	TRBJ2-6	14	TRBV30	few	CAWRYASGANVLTF	TGTGCCTGGAGATACGCTTCTGGGGCCAACGTCCTGACTTTC
-	TRBJ1-3	11	TRBV30	-	CAWSAGNTIYF	TGTGCCTGGAGTGCAGGAAACACCATATATTTT
-	TRBJ1-4	15	TRBV7-9	-	CASSTPGATNEKLFF	TGTGCCAGCAGCACCCCAGGGGCAACTAATGAAAAACTGTTTTTT
TRBD2	TRBJ2-7	16	TRBV4-3	-	CASSQLAAGAPYEQYF	TGCGCCAGCAGCCAATTAGCAGCGGGAGCCCCCTACGAGCAGTACTTC
-	TRBJ2-1	16	TRBV18	-	CASSPPEVRPYNEQFF	TGTGCCAGCTCACCACCGGAAGTTCGGCCCTACAATGAGCAGTTCTTC
-	TRBJ2-2	15	TRBV6-6	-	CASSYFPGNTGELFF	TGTGCCAGCAGTTACTTCCCGGGGAACACCGGGGAGCTGTTTTTT
TRBD2	TRBJ2-2	15	TRBV5-1	-	CASHSGGANTGELFF	TGCGCCAGCCATAGCGGGGGGGCGAACACCGGGGAGCTGTTTTTT
-	TRBJ2-7	13	TRBV2	-	CASSRGAKDEQYF	TGTGCCAGCAGTAGGGGGGCCAAAGACGAGCAGTACTTC
-	TRBJ2-5	13	TRBV7-6	few	CASSSTLGETQYF	TGTGCCAGCAGCTCCACGTTGGGAGAGACCCAGTACTTC
TRBD1	TRBJ2-3	13	TRBV6-5	-	CASRGTGVDTQYF	TGTGCCAGCAGGGGGACAGGGGTAGATACGCAGTATTTT
-	TRBJ1-2	14	TRBV6-5	-	CASSPPGLNYGYTF	TGTGCCAGCAGCCCTCCTGGACTTAACTATGGCTACACCTTC
-	TRBJ2-7	15	TRBV5-4	-	CASSSEYPGYYEQYF	TGTGCCAGCAGCTCCGAATACCCCGGCTACTACGAGCAGTACTTC
TRBD1	TRBJ1-2	16	TRBV6-5	-	CASSYSSQGARYGYTF	TGTGCCAGCAGTTACTCATCCCAGGGGGCGCGGTATGGCTACACCTTC
-	TRBJ2-3	18	TRBV5-6	-	CASSLGLPRGPSTDTQYF	TGTGCCAGCAGCTTGGGGCTTCCCCGGGGGCCTAGCACAGATACGCAGTATTTT
-	TRBJ2-7	13	TRBV7-9	-	CASSLDRPYEQYF	TGTGCCAGCAGCTTAGACAGGCCCTACGAGCAGTACTTC
-	TRBJ2-7	18	TRBV9	-	CASSSSPIGAKISYEQYF	TGTGCCAGCAGCTCTTCCCCCATAGGGGCAAAAATCTCCTACGAGCAGTACTTC
TRBD1	TRBJ1-2	13	TRBV19	once	CASSSGTDYGYTF	TGTGCCAGTAGCTCCGGGACAGACTATGGCTACACCTTC
-	TRBJ2-7	16	TRBV11-2	-	CASSLAGSQGSYEQYF	TGTGCCAGCAGCTTAGCAGGGTCGCAGGGCTCCTACGAGCAGTACTTC
-	TRBJ1-4	15	TRBV4-3	-	CASSQDGQLNEKLFF	TGCGCCAGCAGCCAAGACGGACAGCTTAATGAAAAACTGTTTTTT
TRBD1	TRBJ1-3	15	TRBV6-5	-	CASSYGTGVENTIYF	TGTGCCAGCAGTTACGGGACAGGGGTGGAAAACACCATATATTTT
-	TRBJ1-2	17	TRBV27	-	CASTSLVTSRESADYTF	TGTGCCAGCACAAGTCTCGTAACCTCCAGGGAAAGCGCGGACTACACCTTC
TRBD1	TRBJ1-2	14	TRBV10-3	-	CAISSGTGGDGYTF	TGTGCCATCAGTTCCGGGACAGGGGGTGATGGCTACACCTTC
TRBD1	TRBJ2-2	16	TRBV18	-	CASSQPGQGNTGELFF	TGTGCCAGCTCACAACCGGGACAGGGTAACACCGGGGAGCTGTTTTTT
TRBD2	TRBJ2-5	13	TRBV19	-	CATSVAGVETQYF	TGTGCCACCTCGGTAGCGGGGGTAGAGACCCAGTACTTC
-	TRBJ1-3	16	TRBV7-8	-	CASSLAHSGPGNTIYF	TGTGCCAGCAGCTTAGCCCACTCTGGGCCTGGAAACACCATATATTTT
-	TRBJ1-6	12	TRBV5-4	-	CASSLKGSPLHF	TGTGCCAGCAGCTTGAAAGGATCACCCCTCCACTTT
-	TRBJ2-7	14	TRBV9	-	CASSATGSSYEQYF	TGTGCCAGCAGCGCCACAGGGAGCTCCTACGAGCAGTACTTC
TRBD1	TRBJ1-5	16	TRBV27	-	CASSLLRQGAGQPQHF	TGTGCCAGCAGTCTACTCCGACAGGGGGCAGGACAGCCCCAGCATTTT
-	TRBJ2-2	18	TRBV25-1	few	CASSDPPGTPMNTGELFF	TGTGCCAGCAGTGATCCCCCCGGGACACCGATGAACACCGGGGAGCTGTTTTTT
-	TRBJ2-1	18	TRBV5-6	-	CASSLDRVWVVGYNEQFF	TGTGCCAGCAGCTTGGACAGGGTGTGGGTAGTGGGGTACAATGAGCAGTTCTTC
-	TRBJ1-3	16	TRBV7-2	-	CASSPSLTVSGNTIYF	TGTGCCAGCAGCCCCAGTCTGACAGTCTCTGGAAACACCATATATTTT
-	TRBJ2-7	13	TRBV19	once	CASSSLGSYEQYF	TGTGCCAGTAGTTCTCTTGGGTCCTACGAGCAGTACTTC
-	TRBJ2-7	13	TRBV30	-	CAWRSRSSYEQYF	TGTGCCTGGAGGAGCAGATCATCCTACGAGCAGTACTTC
TRBD1	TRBJ1-4	15	TRBV14	-	CASSPSVRGPEKLFF	TGTGCCAGCAGCCCCTCCGTCAGGGGGCCAGAAAAACTGTTTTTT
TRBD1	TRBJ1-1	15	TRBV18	-	CASSPPKGGNTEAFF	TGTGCCAGCTCACCACCCAAAGGGGGCAACACTGAAGCTTTCTTT
-	TRBJ1-2	14	TRBV27	-	CASSLGSRGYGYTF	TGTGCCAGCAGTTTAGGAAGCCGTGGCTATGGCTACACCTTC
-	TRBJ1-2	16	TRBV5-4	-	CASSPNNMILRYGYTF	TGTGCCAGCAGCCCCAATAACATGATCCTTCGCTATGGCTACACCTTC
-	TRBJ2-3	14	TRBV28	-	CASSFSGPADTQYF	TGTGCCAGCAGTTTCTCAGGGCCCGCAGATACGCAGTATTTT
TRBD1	TRBJ1-1	14	TRBV27	-	CASRSDRTYTEAFF	TGTGCCAGCAGGTCGGACAGGACGTACACTGAAGCTTTCTTT
-	TRBJ2-2	15	TRBV7-8	-	CASSPLDRNTGELFF	TGTGCCAGCAGCCCCCTCGACAGGAACACCGGGGAGCTGTTTTTT
-	TRBJ2-5	12	TRBV29-1	-	CSVERDQETQYF	TGCAGCGTTGAGAGGGACCAAGAGACCCAGTACTTC
TRBD1	TRBJ1-1	15	TRBV7-6	-	CASSPRDRLNTEAFF	TGTGCCAGCAGCCCGCGGGACAGGCTGAACACTGAAGCTTTCTTT
-	TRBJ2-2	17	TRBV4-2	-	CASSQAARQSNTGELFF	TGTGCCAGCAGCCAAGCGGCAAGGCAATCGAACACCGGGGAGCTGTTTTTT
-	TRBJ2-7	13	TRBV6-1	-	CASSEAGPYEQYF	TGTGCCAGCAGTGAAGCCGGGCCCTACGAGCAGTACTTC
-	TRBJ1-2	16	TRBV6-1	-	CASSASFTGSNYGYTF	TGTGCCAGCAGTGCCTCATTCACGGGGTCTAACTATGGCTACACCTTC
-	TRBJ1-6	13	TRBV7-9	few	CASTREGFSPLHF	TGTGCCAGCACCAGAGAAGGGTTTTCACCCCTCCACTTT
TRBD1	TRBJ1-5	17	TRBV19	-	CASNTGTGSGNNQPQHF	TGTGCCAGTAATACGGGGACAGGGAGTGGGAACAATCAGCCCCAGCATTTT
TRBD1	TRBJ2-7	14	TRBV18	-	CASSPGQGSYEQYF	TGTGCCAGCTCACCGGGACAGGGCTCCTACGAGCAGTACTTC
-	TRBJ1-1	14	TRBV7-6	-	CASSFLYGNTEAFF	TGTGCCAGCAGCTTCCTGTACGGGAACACTGAAGCTTTCTTT
-	TRBJ1-4	16	TRBV2	-	CASTRLGKGQREKLFF	TGTGCCAGCACCCGACTAGGGAAGGGGCAAAGGGAAAAACTGTTTTTT
-	TRBJ2-1	15	TRBV7-6	-	CASSVQEGFHNEQFF	TGTGCCAGCAGTGTTCAGGAGGGCTTTCACAATGAGCAGTTCTTC